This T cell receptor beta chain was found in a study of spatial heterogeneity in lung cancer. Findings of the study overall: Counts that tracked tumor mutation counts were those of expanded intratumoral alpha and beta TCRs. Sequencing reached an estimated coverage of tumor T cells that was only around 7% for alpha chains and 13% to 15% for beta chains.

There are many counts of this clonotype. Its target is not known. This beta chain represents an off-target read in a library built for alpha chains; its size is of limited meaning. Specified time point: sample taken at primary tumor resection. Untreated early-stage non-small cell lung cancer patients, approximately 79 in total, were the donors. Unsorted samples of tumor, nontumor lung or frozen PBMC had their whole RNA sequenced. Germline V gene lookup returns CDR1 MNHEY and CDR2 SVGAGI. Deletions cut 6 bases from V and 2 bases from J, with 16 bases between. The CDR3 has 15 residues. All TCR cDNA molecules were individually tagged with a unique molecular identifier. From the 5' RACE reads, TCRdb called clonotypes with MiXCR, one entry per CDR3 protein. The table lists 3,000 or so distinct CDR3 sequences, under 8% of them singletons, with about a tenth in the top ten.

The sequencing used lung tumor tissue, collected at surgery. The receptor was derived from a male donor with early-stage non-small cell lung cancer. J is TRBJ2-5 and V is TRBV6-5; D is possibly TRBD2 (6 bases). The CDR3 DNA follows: TGTGCCAGCAGCCACCGGGGAGGCGGACAAGAGACCCAGTACTTC. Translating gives CASSHRGGGQETQYF.